This entry lists 18 T cell receptor beta chains sequenced from one sample in a study of blood T cell repertoires in COVID-19. Here immunoSEQ multiplex PCR was the method, and the copy in TCRdb shows in-frame clones only, minus some. The sample lists a few hundred thousand clones, roughly 90% occurring once. The sequencing input was peripheral blood. Source of these receptors: a woman aged 35 to 49 who had recovered from COVID-19.

The rearrangement links TRBV27 to TRBJ2-1; 8 positions match TRBD2. The length of the CDR3 is 14 residues. V dropped 5 bases and J dropped 4; count of bases not matched to a gene: 4. CDR1 is MNHEY, CDR2 SMNVEV, per germline (reference sequence). The CDR3 reads CASSTIAGYNEQFF. The CDR3 DNA sequence: TGTGCCAGCAGTACCATAGCGGGATACAATGAGCAGTTCTTC.

This clone occurred once. This rearrangement joins TRBV5-1 to TRBJ1-2; possible D gene TRBD1, 6 bases. Germline V CDR1 and CDR2: SGHRS, YFSETQ. Trimming removed 0 bases at V and 2 bases at J, with 14 bases between. This CDR3 region has 16 residues. CDR3 nucleotides: TGCGCCAGCAGCTTGGCCGGGCGGGGGCCGAACTATGGCTACACCTTC. Its translation is CASSLAGRGPNYGYTF.

The chain employs TRBV29-1 and TRBJ2-1; 10 positions agree with TRBD1. This CDR3 spans 12 amino acids. Unmatched junction bases numbered 4, after V lost 7 bases and J lost 7 bases. The germline CDR1 and CDR2 sequences are SQVTM and ANQGSEA. CDR3 loop: CSGWTGGNEQFF. The CDR3 DNA reads as TGCAGCGGATGGACAGGGGGAAATGAGCAGTTCTTC.

The chain uses TRBV10-3 and TRBJ2-2; 7 positions agree with TRBD2. CDR1 and CDR2 from the germline V gene are ENHRY and SYGVKD. Losses at the gene ends were 10 bases for V and 0 bases for J; bases not matched to a gene: 8. The CDR3 contains 15 residues. CDR3 loop: CATPLAGANTGELFF. The CDR3 DNA reads TGTGCCACCCCATTGGCGGGGGCGAACACCGGGGAGCTGTTTTTT.

The gene calls are TRBV29-1 and TRBJ2-5; the match to TRBD1 covers 7 bases. The CDR3 runs to 13 residues. CDR1 is SQVTM, CDR2 ANQGSEA, per germline. Trimming took 6 bases from V and 2 from J; bases not matched to a gene: 6. This CDR3 reads CSVSGGSQETQYF. In nucleotides, the CDR3 is TGCAGCGTCTCAGGGGGATCACAAGAGACCCAGTACTTC.

V is TRBV27 and J is TRBJ2-1, with D tentatively TRBD1 (5 bases). Per germline, CDR1 MNHEY and CDR2 SMNVEV (reference sequence). The CDR3 is made up of 14 amino acids. Trimming stripped 5 bases from V and 8 bases from J, with 16 bases between. CDR3 in DNA: TGTGCCAGCAGTCGCGGCACAGGTGAATATGAGCAGTTCTTC. It translates to CASSRGTGEYEQFF.

The chain joins TRBV28 to TRBJ1-5, with 10 bases aligning to TRBD1. Germline trimming cut 6 bases from V and 6 bases from J; bases unmatched to any gene: 5. The CDR3 runs to 14 residues. Germline V CDR1 and CDR2: MDHEN, SYDVKM. Written as DNA, the CDR3 is TGTGCCAGCAGGACAGGGGGCGCGGGTCAGCCCCAGCATTTT. Protein product: CASRTGGAGQPQHF.

This clone has more than one count but fewer than ten. V gene TRBV7-8 combines with J gene TRBJ1-2, with TRBD1 as a possible D gene (5 bases). Looked up from germline, CDR1 is SGHVS and CDR2 is FQNEAQ. The length of the CDR3 is 16 residues. V lost 0 bases to trimming and J lost 3 bases, with 14 bases between them. CDR3 sequence: CASSLAGGWLDYGYTF. The CDR3 nucleotides are TGTGCCAGCAGCTTAGCGGGGGGGTGGTTGGACTATGGCTACACCTTC.

The V call is TRBV19, the J call TRBJ1-1; TRBD1 might be the D (6 bases). The V gene lost 2 bases and the J gene lost 3 bases, with 10 bases spanning the gap. CDR1 LNHDA and CDR2 SQIVND come from the germline V gene (reference sequence). This CDR3 has 14 residues. The CDR3 region has the DNA TGTGCCAGTAGTATACGGGGGGCTGACACTGAAGCTTTCTTT. This codes for CASSIRGADTEAFF.

The chain joins TRBV29-1 to TRBJ2-3; 8 bases fit TRBD2. The V gene's germline CDR1 is SQVTM and CDR2 ANQGSEA. V gave up 5 bases and J gave up 2 bases; unmatched junction bases: 3. There are 13 residues in the CDR3. The CDR3 reads CSVLAGNTDTQYF. The CDR3 coding sequence is TGCAGCGTTCTAGCGGGTAACACAGATACGCAGTATTTT.

The rearrangement uses TRBV12-3 or TRBV12-4 and TRBJ2-5; no reliable D call. V gave up 6 bases and J gave up 5 bases, with 13 bases separating them. There are 13 residues in the CDR3. The CDR3 DNA follows: TGTGCCAGCAGACTGAGCCCCGGGGAGACCCAGTACTTC. It translates to CASRLSPGETQYF.

This clone was recorded once. The rearrangement uses TRBV3-1 (or the pseudogene TRBV3-2) and TRBJ2-7; TRBD2 aligns across 10 bases. The V gene end was trimmed by 0 bases and the J gene end by 2 bases; junction bases not matched to a gene: 4. The CDR3 contains 16 residues. Per germline, CDR1 LGHDT and CDR2 YNNKEL (reference sequence). CDR3: CASSQESLAGAYEQYF. DNA of the CDR3: TGTGCCAGCAGCCAAGAATCGCTAGCGGGGGCCTACGAGCAGTACTTC.

The chain uses TRBV19 and TRBJ2-1; 13 nucleotides agree with TRBD2. This CDR3 is built from 17 residues. CDR1 LNHDA and CDR2 SQIVND come from the germline V gene (reference sequence). The V gene end was trimmed by 5 bases and the J gene end by 7 bases; junction bases not matched to a gene: 11. CDR3 residues: CASSAPTSGRAKNEQFF. The CDR3 DNA reads TGTGCCAGTAGTGCCCCAACTAGCGGGAGGGCCAAAAATGAGCAGTTCTTC.

This chain links TRBV9 with TRBJ1-2, with 11 bases fitting TRBD1. The CDR3 is 17 residues long. Germline CDR1 reads SGDLS; CDR2 reads YYNGEE. V trimming: 0 bases; J trimming: 7 bases; junction bases outside the gene matches: 11. For the CDR3, the DNA is TGTGCCAGCAGCGTAGCTGCCGGACAGGGGGCTTCGGGTGGCTACACCTTC. Its translation is CASSVAAGQGASGGYTF. Full variable domain (missing parts from reference TRBV9 and TRBJ1-2): DSGVTQTPKHLITATGQRVTLRCSPRSGDLSVYWYQQSLDQGLQFLIQYYNGEERAKGNILERFSAQQFPDLHSELNLSSLELGDSALYFCASSVAAGQGASGGYTFGSGTRLTVV.

The V gene is TRBV30, the J gene TRBJ2-1; D is perhaps TRBD2 (6 bases). Germline V gene sequence: CDR1 GTSNPN, CDR2 SVGIG (reference sequence). This CDR3 has 11 amino acids. Trimming removed 0 bases at V and 12 bases at J, with 9 bases between. The CDR3 here is CAWSVVEGQFF. Written as DNA, the CDR3 is TGTGCCTGGAGTGTTGTGGAGGGGCAGTTCTTC.

This chain links TRBV4-1 with TRBJ2-5; maybe TRBD1 (6 bases). V lost 0 bases and J 2 bases, leaving 16 bases between the germline ends. Germline V CDR1 and CDR2: MGHRA, YSYEKL. The length of the CDR3 is 17 residues. In DNA, the CDR3 is TGCGCCAGCAGCCAAGACCAATTCGGGACATCACAAGAGACCCAGTACTTC. Its translation: CASSQDQFGTSQETQYF.

J is TRBJ2-2 and V is TRBV7-3; TRBD2 is a possible D gene (5 bases). The CDR3 totals 16 residues. Per germline, CDR1 SGHTA and CDR2 FQGTGA. Between the trimmed V and J ends, which lost 3 bases and 6 bases, there was a span of 17 bases. CDR3 DNA sequence: TGTGCCAGCAGCTTGCGGGTTGGGTTAGTGCCCGGGGAGCTGTTTTTT. Translated, it gives CASSLRVGLVPGELFF.

This chain links TRBV25-1 with TRBJ1-1; 9 bases are shared with TRBD1. The CDR3 spans 16 residues. With V trimmed by 3 bases and J by 4 bases, 9 bases remained unmatched. CDR1 is MGHDK and CDR2 is SYGVNS in the germline V gene. The CDR3 loop reads CASSDSGQGSFTEAFF. DNA for the CDR3: TGTGCCAGCAGTGATTCGGGACAGGGAAGTTTCACTGAAGCTTTCTTT.